This paragraph reports one T cell receptor beta chain. Blood CD4+ CD25-low CD127-high conventional T cells supplied the genomic DNA template. This sample stems from a study of regulatory and conventional T cells in RAG deficiency. Assay used: immunoSEQ multiplex PCR; TCRdb lists only in-frame clones, some missing. The repertoire holds around 30,000 clones, with 90% to 95% as singletons. The CDR3 runs 14 residues. The V end lost 3 bases, the J end lost 4 bases, and 13 bases lay between the germline ends. The germline V gene has CDR1 GTSNPN and CDR2 SVGIG (reference sequence). The sample also formed part of further work on regulatory T cells. As that study records: The primer mix had 52 TRBV and 13 TRBJ primers.

Sequencing input: CD25- CD4+ T cells sorted from blood. V and J are TRBV30 and TRBJ1-5, with no clear D. The TCR originated in a human donor in good health. The CDR3 here is CAWRLAGGNQPQHF. In nucleotides, the CDR3 is TGTGCCTGGAGGCTCGCCGGAGGAAATCAGCCCCAGCATTTT.